What follows describes a single T cell receptor beta chain. What antigen it recognizes has not been identified. Per-base quality was not reported, and no clone a single base away is much larger than it. Sequences LNHDA (CDR1) and SQIVND (CDR2) are obtained from the germline V gene (reference sequence). V trim: 4 bases; J trim: 0 bases; unmatched bases: 5. Its CDR3 holds 16 amino acids, cysteine through phenylalanine. Solely the CDR3 DNA is kept, with 48 bases framed from the first base. Using the immunoSEQ assay, TCRB CDR3 regions were amplified from roughly 2.1 micrograms of genomic DNA, or from all available DNA when less than that was on hand. The multiplex PCR relied on 60 forward primers for TCR V beta segments and 13 reverse primers for J beta segments. Synthetic control templates were spiked into each sample at limiting dilution to estimate reads per starting template. The Illumina HiSeq System generated sequencing reads of 87 bp. The study's own analysis went as follows. PCR and sequencing errors were removed by a nearest neighbor algorithm that merged closely related sequences. TCR overlap was measured as the percentage of unique tumor TCR beta sequences also present in the same patient's peripheral blood. The immuneACCESS repertoire file appears here via TCRdb, limited to in-frame rearrangements. These files lack a portion of the clones; in checked studies, under half of the deficit traces to unresolved V genes, and the cause of the others is not known. D and trimming come from the DNA, and the V and J calls and clone size come from that table. In all, the sample holds around 62,000 clones, and 80% to 85% of those were seen once. 9.2% of the sample comes from the top ten.

The data were obtained in a study of glioma-infiltrating T cells after dendritic cell vaccination listed by TCRdb under 2016. General notes on the study: A cohort of roughly 15 glioblastoma patients from Phase I and II dendritic cell vaccination trials was included, of whom 9 were newly diagnosed and 6 had recurrent disease. Patients received autologous tumor lysate-pulsed dendritic cell vaccination between about 2002 and 2013. To make the vaccine, monocyte-derived dendritic cells were cultured for about seven days with IL-4 and GM-CSF and then pulsed overnight with autologous tumor lysate. Each patient was given three intradermal dendritic cell vaccine injections, spaced two weeks apart, in the arm below the axilla. Tumor-infiltrating lymphocyte content was quantified and tumor and blood repertoires were compared in dendritic cell-vaccinated glioblastoma patients by deep sequencing of TCR beta CDR3 regions. Survival after dendritic cell vaccination was correlated with TCR sequencing metrics, including TIL content and tumor-blood repertoire overlap.

To be selected, patients needed enough residual fresh-frozen tumor tissue and more than two years of available survival data. An isocitrate dehydrogenase mutation was not carried by any of the glioblastoma patients, although molecular status was otherwise variable. PBMC were collected before vaccination, two weeks after the third vaccination, and at tumor progression when it occurred. The Qiagen DNeasy Blood extraction Kit was used to extract genomic DNA. The investigation overall reported the following: Longer time to progression and overall survival after dendritic cell vaccination were predicted by higher estimated pretreatment TIL content. TCR clonality showed no direct relationship with survival, which suggests that a diverse polyclonal response may be important. The three-group TCR overlap response model was characterized as speculative, and prospective validation of the model was stated to be required. The cohort was small and heterogeneous, few patients had complete blood and tumor sets, and even fewer had initial-recurrent tumor pairs.

Recombination linked TRBV19 to TRBJ1-3, and 8 bases in between align with TRBD1. The sequenced sample was blood, obtained before dendritic cell vaccination. The receptor comes from a human donor with glioblastoma. The CDR3: CASSTNRGSSGNTIYF. The DNA is as follows: TGTGCCAGTAGTACCAACAGGGGGAGCTCTGGAAACACCATATATTTT.